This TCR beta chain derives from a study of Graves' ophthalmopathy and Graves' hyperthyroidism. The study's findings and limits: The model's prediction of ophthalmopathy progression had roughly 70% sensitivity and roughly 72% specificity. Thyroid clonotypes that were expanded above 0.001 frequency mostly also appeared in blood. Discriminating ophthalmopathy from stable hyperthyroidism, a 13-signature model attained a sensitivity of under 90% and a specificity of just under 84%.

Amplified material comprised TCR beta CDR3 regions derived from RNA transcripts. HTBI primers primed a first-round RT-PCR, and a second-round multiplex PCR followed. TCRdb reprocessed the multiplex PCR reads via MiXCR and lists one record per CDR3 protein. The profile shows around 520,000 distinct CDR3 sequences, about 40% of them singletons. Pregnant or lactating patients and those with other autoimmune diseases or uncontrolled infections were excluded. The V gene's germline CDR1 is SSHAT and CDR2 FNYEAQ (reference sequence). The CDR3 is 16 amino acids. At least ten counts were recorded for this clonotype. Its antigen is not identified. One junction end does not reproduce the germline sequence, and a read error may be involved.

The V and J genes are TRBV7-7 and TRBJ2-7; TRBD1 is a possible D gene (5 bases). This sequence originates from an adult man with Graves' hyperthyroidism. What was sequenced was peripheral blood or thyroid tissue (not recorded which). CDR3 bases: TGTGCTAGCAACCCCCGGCTGACAGCGCTTAGGGACGAGCAGTACTTC. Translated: CASNPRLTALRDEQYF.